This T cell receptor beta chain was observed in a study of tumor-infiltrating lymphocytes in primary liver carcinoma. Study-level points and caveats: Researchers found tumor-adjacent and tumor-blood pairs overlapped less than tumor region pairs. CD4+ and CD8+ repertoires could not be compared in these unsorted bulk samples. Tumors reached a significantly greater top-250-clone fraction than blood did (p = 0.039).

TCR beta cDNA was reverse-transcribed from about 500 ng of total RNA. The reaction used a constant-region primer and ProtoScript II reverse transcriptase. It was through three nested multiplex PCR rounds of slightly modified ARM-PCR that TCR beta libraries arose. Primers for the first two PCR rounds were TRBV1-TRBV30 forward primers and a C-beta reverse primer (roughly 10 cycles per round). TCRdb re-analysed the multiplex PCR reads in MiXCR, keeping a single row per CDR3 protein. The sample holds hundreds of thousands of distinct CDR3 sequences; approximately 54% are singletons and the top ten take 15% to 20%. Unsorted whole blood served as the source of blood RNA, and germline DNA was extracted as well. Worth noting for this clonotype: As yet, its antigen is unknown.

This CDR3 comprises 15 residues. Trimming shortened V by 3 bases and J by 8 bases, and 22 bases separated the two germline ends. The germline V gene has CDR1 SQVTM and CDR2 ANQGSEA. Material for sequencing was peripheral blood. The source is a woman aged 25 to 39 with primary liver carcinoma and hepatitis B virus infection. The chain is built from TRBV29-1 and TRBJ1-1; TRBD1 is a possible D gene (5 bases). The CDR3: CSVDDSPRGWREAFF. CDR3 nucleotides: TGCAGCGTTGACGACAGCCCCCGAGGATGGAGAGAAGCTTTCTTT.